This T cell receptor (beta chain) came from a study of T cell responses to AZD1222 COVID-19 vaccine. Measured with immunoSEQ multiplex PCR; TCRdb has only the in-frame clones, and not every one. This sample has 200,000 or so clones, with around 87% found just once. This clone came up a few times. The sequencing used peripheral blood, collected on day 0 of MenACWY control vaccination. The source is an adult in good health.

CDR3 sequence (DNA): TGTGCCAGCAGTGAAAACCTAGTCCGGACCGGGGAGCTGTTTTTT. Translation: CASSENLVRTGELFF. The chain links TRBV6-1 to TRBJ2-2; D gene ambiguous. V lost 2 bases and J 5 bases, leaving 12 bases between the germline ends. The CDR3 is made up of 15 amino acids. Germline loops: CDR1 MNHNS, CDR2 SASEGT.